One sample yielded the 29 T cell receptor beta chains listed below, sequenced in a study of cytomegalovirus exposure and HLA in healthy donors. Primers for the PCR totalled 60 Vbeta and 13 Jbeta. Assay used: immunoSEQ multiplex PCR; TCRdb lists only in-frame clones, some missing. The table lists some 90,000 clones, 78% of them singletons. Material for sequencing was PBMCs. These receptors were collected from a male donor in good health and CMV-seropositive.

This clone was recorded only once. This chain links TRBV5-1 with TRBJ2-5; 8 nucleotides match TRBD2. The CDR3 covers 16 residues. Germline CDR1 and CDR2: SGHRS and YFSETQ. V shed 0 bases and J 3 bases; nucleotides not matched to a gene: 7. As DNA, the CDR3 is TGCGCCAGCAGCTTGGGAGCGGGAGTTGTGGAAGAGACCCAGTACTTC. Encoded protein: CASSLGAGVVEETQYF.

The V and J genes are TRBV28 and TRBJ1-5, with 7 positions matching TRBD1. Germline assignment: CDR1 MDHEN and CDR2 SYDVKM. J gave up 5 bases and V 8 bases, and 9 bases lay outside the gene matches. CDR3 length: 14 amino acids. CDR3 sequence: CASRTGTAYQPQHF. The CDR3 DNA follows: TGTGCCAGCCGCACCGGGACAGCTTATCAGCCCCAGCATTTT.

The chain links TRBV28 to TRBJ1-4; 7 nucleotides agree with TRBD1. CDR1 is MDHEN and CDR2 is SYDVKM in the germline V gene. This CDR3 is 17 amino acids long. The V gene end was trimmed by 3 bases and the J gene end by 2 bases; junction bases not matched to a gene: 9. The CDR3 coding sequence is TGTGCCAGCAGTTTTCGAGGCAGGGGGTATACTAATGAAAAACTGTTTTTT. This sequence encodes CASSFRGRGYTNEKLFF. Drawing the rest from reference TRBV28 and TRBJ1-4, the complete variable domain is DVKVTQSSRYLVKRTGEKVFLECVQDMDHENMFWYRQDPGLGLRLIYFSYDVKMKEKGDIPEGYSVSREKKERFSLILESASTNQTSMYLCASSFRGRGYTNEKLFFGSGTQLSVL.

The chain couples TRBV30 to TRBJ1-6; TRBD1 matches at 11 bases. CDR3 length equals 15 residues. V was clipped by 3 bases and J by 9 bases; unmatched bases: 7. CDR1 is GTSNPN, CDR2 SVGIG, per germline (reference sequence). In DNA, the CDR3 is TGTGCCTGGAGCCCGGGACAGGGGGTCGGTTCACCCCTCCACTTT. It is translated as CAWSPGQGVGSPLHF.

The rearrangement joins TRBV6-6 to TRBJ2-7; the D is unclear. Germline V lookup: CDR1 MNHNY, CDR2 SVGAGI (reference sequence). With 4 bases removed from V and 2 bases from J, the gap between germline ends came to 6 bases. The CDR3 is made up of 12 amino acids. The CDR3 nucleotides are TGTGCCAGCAGTTCTAACGCCTACGAGCAGTACTTC. This codes for CASSSNAYEQYF.

V and J are TRBV7-3 and TRBJ1-1; D gene uncertain. The ends were cut back, 2 bases at V and 0 bases at J, with 4 bases in the middle. CDR1 and CDR2 from the germline V gene are SGHTA and FQGTGA. The CDR3 totals 13 residues. CDR3 protein: CASSLQVNTEAFF. Here the CDR3 DNA reads TGTGCCAGCAGCTTACAGGTGAACACTGAAGCTTTCTTT. Filled out from reference TRBV7-3 and TRBJ1-1, the complete variable domain reads GAGVSQTPSNKVTEKGKYVELRCDPISGHTALYWYRQSLGQGPEFLIYFQGTGAADDSGLPNDRFFAVRPEGSVSTLKIQRTERGDSAVYLCASSLQVNTEAFFGQGTRLTVV.

Only one count was recorded for this clone. This chain connects TRBV7-2 to TRBJ1-2; TRBD1 aligns across 11 bases. V shed 2 bases, J shed 7 bases, and the junction held 12 bases outside the gene matches. This CDR3 has 17 amino acids. Germline V gene sequence: CDR1 SGHTA, CDR2 FQGNSA. CDR3 DNA sequence: TGTGCCAGCAGCTTACCGCGGCGGGGAGGGACAGGGGGTGGCTACACCTTC. Its translation is CASSLPRRGGTGGGYTF.

This clone was counted a few times. J is TRBJ2-4 and V is TRBV4-2, with 10 bases identical to TRBD2. Germline loops: CDR1 LGHNA, CDR2 YNFKEQ. Trimming took 4 bases from V and 8 from J; bases not matched to a gene: 8. The CDR3 consists of 15 residues. The CDR3 DNA is TGTGCCAGCAGCCGCGAGCGGGGGGGCGTGTACATTCAGTACTTC. This translates into CASSRERGGVYIQYF.

V is TRBV15 and J is TRBJ2-7; D is possibly TRBD1 (6 bases). The CDR3 runs 16 residues. Germline loops: CDR1 LNHNV, CDR2 YYDKDF (reference sequence). The V end was cut by 1 base, the J end by 4 bases, with 17 bases between. The CDR3 reads CATSRGPGLGGYEQYF. Here the CDR3 DNA reads TGTGCCACCAGCAGAGGACCCGGGCTAGGGGGATACGAGCAGTACTTC.

The CDR3 reads CASSDRDRERWGTEAFF. CDR3 DNA sequence: TGTGCCAGCAGTGACCGGGACAGGGAACGGTGGGGCACTGAAGCTTTCTTT. V usage is TRBV25-1 and J usage is TRBJ1-1, with 9 bases lining up with TRBD1. The CDR3 is 17 amino acids. Germline V gene data show CDR1 as MGHDK and CDR2 as SYGVNS. V trimming: 3 bases; J trimming: 4 bases; junction bases outside the gene matches: 12.

The chain combines TRBV5-6 with TRBJ1-1; 7 bases line up with TRBD1. The CDR3 consists of 15 residues. Germline trimming cut 6 bases from V and 4 bases from J; bases unmatched to any gene: 12. CDR1 SGHDT and CDR2 YYEEEE come from the germline V gene. CDR3 in amino acids: CASTFQQGLGTEAFF. CDR3 DNA sequence: TGTGCCAGCACCTTCCAACAGGGGTTGGGCACTGAAGCTTTCTTT.

The chain links TRBV4-1 to TRBJ2-1, with 13 positions matching TRBD2. Germline V gene lookup returns CDR1 MGHRA and CDR2 YSYEKL. The V gene end was trimmed by 4 bases and the J gene end by 0 bases; junction bases not matched to a gene: 3. The CDR3 runs 17 residues. CDR3 nucleotide sequence: TGCGCCAGCAGCCTTTGGACTAGCGGGAGCTCCTACAATGAGCAGTTCTTC. Its translation: CASSLWTSGSSYNEQFF.

This chain links TRBV13 with TRBJ2-2; 7 nucleotides align to TRBD1. CDR1 and CDR2 (germline): PRHDT, FYEKMQ (reference sequence). This CDR3 has 15 residues. The J segment lost 1 base and the V segment lost 5 bases, leaving 4 bases of the junction unmatched. The CDR3 reads CASSRWTGNTGELFF. CDR3 coding DNA: TGTGCCAGCAGCCGATGGACAGGGAACACCGGGGAGCTGTTTTTT.

The chain recombines TRBV15 with TRBJ2-2; 8 bases are shared with TRBD1. Per germline, CDR1 LNHNV and CDR2 YYDKDF (reference sequence). Trimming cost V 8 bases and J 2 bases; bases outside gene matches: 4. The CDR3 loop spans 14 amino acids. The CDR3 loop is CATETGENTGELFF. CDR3 DNA: TGTGCCACCGAGACAGGGGAAAACACCGGGGAGCTGTTTTTT.

CDR3 bases: TGTGCCAGCTCACCAGGGTCCCCGGGATCAACTAATGAAAAACTGTTTTTT. Its protein is CASSPGSPGSTNEKLFF. The chain links TRBV18 to TRBJ1-4; no reliable D call. The length of the CDR3 is 17 residues. Germline loops: CDR1 KGHSH, CDR2 LQKENI. Trimming removed 2 bases from V and 0 bases from J, with 13 bases in between.

This clone was observed a few times. This chain uses TRBV11-3 with TRBJ1-5; 7 bases map to TRBD1. This CDR3 is built from 19 residues. Germline CDR1 is SGHNT and CDR2 is YENEEA. Trimming took 0 bases from V and 3 from J; bases not matched to a gene: 14. The CDR3 here is CASSLDRRAGGCDNQPQHF. CDR3 DNA sequence: TGTGCCAGCAGCTTAGACCGGCGAGCAGGGGGATGTGACAATCAGCCCCAGCATTTT.

Turning to this clone: This is likely a read error, given that the CDR3 carries no conserved phenylalanine or tryptophan at its end. The V call is TRBV28, the J call TRBJ1-5, with D uncertain. The CDR3 runs 13 residues. Germline CDR1 and CDR2: MDHEN and SYDVKM. The ends were cut back, 4 bases at V and 0 bases at J, with 4 bases in the middle. CDR3 in amino acids: CASSSLSNQPQHV. CDR3 bases: TGTGCCAGCAGTTCCCTTAGCAATCAGCCCCAGCATGTT.

The gene calls are TRBV5-8 and TRBJ1-1; TRBD1 matches at 9 bases. V lost 4 bases and J lost 4; bases outside the gene matches: 2. Germline V gives CDR1 SGHTS, CDR2 YDEGEE. This CDR3 contains 13 residues. The CDR3 region is CASSKDRGTEAFF. The DNA for the CDR3 is TGTGCCAGCAGCAAGGACAGGGGCACTGAAGCTTTCTTT. Based on the CDR3 plus reference TRBV5-8 and TRBJ1-1, the full variable domain is EAGVTQSPTHLIKTRGQQATLRCSPISGHTSVYWYQQALGLGLQFLLWYDEGEERNRGNFPPRFSGRQFPNYSSELNVNALELEDSALYLCASSKDRGTEAFFGQGTRLTVV.

This clone was detected only once. This chain uses TRBV25-1 with TRBJ2-5, with TRBD2 matching over 13 bases. The CDR3 spans 15 residues. With 8 bases clipped from V and 4 bases from J, the junction kept 7 bases outside the gene matches. Germline assignment: CDR1 MGHDK and CDR2 SYGVNS. CDR3 coding DNA: TGTGCCAGCTGTCCGGGACTAGCGGGACCAGAGACCCAGTACTTC. It specifies CASCPGLAGPETQYF.

The V and J genes are TRBV6-1 and TRBJ2-1, with 9 bases lining up with TRBD1. The CDR3 extends over 15 amino acids. Germline lookup yields CDR1 MNHNS and CDR2 SASEGT. With V trimmed by 6 bases and J by 3 bases, 6 bases remained unmatched. CDR3: CASSRTGEGYNEQFF. CDR3 nucleotides: TGTGCCAGCAGCCGGACAGGGGAAGGCTACAATGAGCAGTTCTTC.

The chain joins TRBV6-5 to TRBJ1-2, with D possibly matching TRBD1 (5 bases). CDR1 MNHEY and CDR2 SVGAGI come from the germline V gene. Trimming took off 0 bases at V and 0 bases at J, with 8 bases between the two ends. CDR3 size: 15 residues. The CDR3 DNA reads TGTGCCAGCAGTTACTCGTCCAGGGCTAACTATGGCTACACCTTC. Its protein is CASSYSSRANYGYTF.

The chain couples TRBV27 to TRBJ2-5, with 8 bases fitting TRBD2. After removal of 5 bases from V and 2 bases from J, the junction contained 1 base not matched to a gene. Germline values: CDR1 MNHEY, CDR2 SMNVEV (reference sequence). This CDR3 contains 13 residues. CDR3 sequence reads: CASSGTRQETQYF. The CDR3 nucleotides are TGTGCCAGCAGTGGGACTAGGCAAGAGACCCAGTACTTC.

A few counts support this clone. CDR3 coding DNA: TGTGCCAGCAGTTACAGGGGGACGGCCGAAGCTTTCTTT. Residues: CASSYRGTAEAFF. V and J are TRBV6-5 and TRBJ1-1, with a weak D call TRBD1 (6 bases). The CDR3 consists of 13 residues. V lost 2 bases, J lost 8 bases, and 12 bases lay in between. CDR1 and CDR2 (germline): MNHEY, SVGAGI.

This clone was counted once. This chain links TRBV9 with TRBJ2-7; D is perhaps TRBD2 (6 bases). V dropped 3 bases and J dropped 3 bases, with 10 bases sitting between them. The CDR3 totals 13 residues. Germline CDR1 is SGDLS and CDR2 is YYNGEE. The CDR3 bases are TGTGCCAGCAGCGGAGAGGAGGGCTACGAGCAGTACTTC. This encodes CASSGEEGYEQYF.

The chain has TRBV7-9 and TRBJ2-3; 8 bases agree with TRBD1. V dropped 5 bases and J dropped 2; count of bases not matched to a gene: 9. Germline assignment: CDR1 SEHNR and CDR2 FQNEAQ (reference sequence). This CDR3 is built from 16 residues. CDR3: CASSGGTGKLTDTQYF. In DNA, the CDR3 is TGTGCCAGCAGCGGGGGGACAGGAAAACTCACAGATACGCAGTATTTT.

The chain carries TRBV27 and TRBJ1-5; weak D call: TRBD1 (5 bases). CDR3 length: 15 amino acids. The germline V and J ends were trimmed by 2 bases and 2 bases, with 10 bases remaining between them. Germline V gene sequence: CDR1 MNHEY, CDR2 SMNVEV (reference sequence). CDR3 region: CASSLGGGGNQPQHF. The DNA of the CDR3 is TGTGCCAGCAGTTTAGGCGGGGGTGGCAATCAGCCCCAGCATTTT.

The chain combines TRBV27 with TRBJ2-1; TRBD1 agrees at 7 bases. The trim removed 6 bases at V and 5 bases at J, leaving 7 bases unmatched. The CDR3 runs 14 residues. CDR1 is MNHEY and CDR2 is SMNVEV in the germline V gene (reference sequence). CDR3 bases: TGTGCCAGCAGCCCCGACAGGGCCCACAATGAGCAGTTCTTC. Translating gives CASSPDRAHNEQFF.

Only a few counts were recorded for this clone. The chain carries TRBV7-9 and TRBJ1-2; D is perhaps TRBD1 (6 bases). Germline assignment: CDR1 SEHNR and CDR2 FQNEAQ (reference sequence). V shed 1 base and J shed 6 bases, with 21 bases lying between them. CDR3 length equals 17 residues. CDR3 region: CASSLGGSGASINGYTF. CDR3 coding DNA: TGTGCCAGCAGCTTAGGAGGGTCAGGGGCTTCTATAAATGGCTACACCTTC.

This clone came up a few times. The chain employs TRBV6-5 and TRBJ2-7, with D possibly matching TRBD2 (5 bases). The V and J ends lost 4 bases and 2 bases respectively, with 12 bases between them. The CDR3 has 14 amino acids. The V gene's germline CDR1 is MNHEY and CDR2 SVGAGI. The CDR3 reads CASSSDFPPYEQYF. The CDR3 region has the DNA TGTGCCAGCAGTTCGGACTTTCCCCCCTACGAGCAGTACTTC.